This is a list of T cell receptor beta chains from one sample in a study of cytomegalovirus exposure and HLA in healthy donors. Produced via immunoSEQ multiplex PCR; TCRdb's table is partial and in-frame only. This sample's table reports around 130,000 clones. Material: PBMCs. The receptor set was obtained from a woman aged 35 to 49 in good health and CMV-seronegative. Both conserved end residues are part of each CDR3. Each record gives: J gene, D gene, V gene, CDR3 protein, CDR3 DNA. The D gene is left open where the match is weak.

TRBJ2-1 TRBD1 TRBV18 CASSPPDRAEQFF TGTGCCAGCTCACCACCTGACAGGGCTGAGCAGTTCTTC
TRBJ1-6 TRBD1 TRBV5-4 CASSRGTVSNSPLHF TGTGCCAGCAGTAGGGGGACAGTCTCTAATTCACCCCTCCACTTT
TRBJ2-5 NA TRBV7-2 CASSVTSQTQYF TGTGCCAGCAGCGTGACAAGCCAGACCCAGTACTTC
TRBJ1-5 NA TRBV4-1 CASSQLLRGATQPQHF TGCGCCAGCAGCCAACTACTCCGAGGAGCAACTCAGCCCCAGCATTTT
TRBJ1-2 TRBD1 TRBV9 CASSPGTGYGYTF TGTGCCAGCAGCCCCGGGACAGGCTATGGCTACACCTTC
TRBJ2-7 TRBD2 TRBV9 CASSVGGSGGFYEQYF TGTGCCAGCAGCGTAGGGGGTAGCGGGGGCTTCTACGAGCAGTACTTC
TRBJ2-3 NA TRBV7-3 CASSLRSAGATDTQYF TGTGCCAGCAGCTTACGGTCCGCGGGGGCCACAGATACGCAGTATTTT
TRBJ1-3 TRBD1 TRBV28 CASSSPGQGSGNTIYF TGTGCCAGCAGCTCCCCGGGACAGGGATCAGGAAACACCATATATTTT
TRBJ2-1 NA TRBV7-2 CASSFGALDEQFF TGTGCCAGCAGCTTTGGAGCGCTGGATGAGCAGTTCTTC
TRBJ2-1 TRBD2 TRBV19 CASSSSPGTSGGSSYNEQFF TGTGCCAGTAGTTCCTCCCCCGGGACTAGCGGGGGCTCGTCCTACAATGAGCAGTTCTTC
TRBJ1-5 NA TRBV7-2 CASSHAPVGNQPQHF TGTGCCAGCAGCCATGCGCCTGTCGGCAATCAGCCCCAGCATTTT